This T cell receptor (beta chain) was sequenced for a study of blood T cell repertoires in COVID-19. Study details: The analysed material was cDNA or gDNA that came from T cells, B-cell-depleted T cells, or PBMCs.

Seattle participants joined during active infection and were tracked over time. Sequencing was performed with immunoSEQ multiplex PCR; in TCRdb, only in-frame clones are kept and a portion is missing. The top ten hold roughly 8% of the sample, which has roughly 220,000 clones, roughly 76% seen once. This receptor was identified in a woman aged 80 or over with COVID-19, enrolled during active disease. Sequencing was carried out using peripheral blood.

The CDR3 is CAWSVSGTYNQPQHF. The DNA of the CDR3 is TGTGCCTGGAGTGTCAGCGGGACATACAATCAGCCCCAGCATTTT. The chain uses TRBV30 and TRBJ1-5, with D perhaps TRBD1 (6 bases). V was pared by 0 bases and J by 3 bases, with 12 bases between. CDR1 is GTSNPN, CDR2 SVGIG, per germline (reference sequence). The CDR3 has 15 residues.